The entry below describes one T cell receptor beta chain. What it binds is unknown. This sample was included in a study of cytomegalovirus exposure and HLA in healthy donors. Study as a whole: Roughly 180 million T cells yielded 90 million to 130 million unique TCR beta sequences, as an earlier analysis found.

The germline V gene encodes CDR1 KGHSH and CDR2 LQKENI. The ends lost 0 bases at V and 4 bases at J; junction bases unmatched: 5. There are 15 residues in the CDR3. Primers for the PCR totalled 60 Vbeta and 13 Jbeta. Methods used by the authors: In a later analysis, of 84 million or so unique beta chains, 9 million to 11 million appeared in at least two donors. TCRdb's copy holds only in-frame clones and misses some; the assay was immunoSEQ multiplex PCR. The V and J calls and clone size come from that table; D and trimming were worked out from the DNA. Found here are around 150,000 clones, 80% of them singletons; the top ten hold about 5%. Overall study results and limits: Roughly uniform sequencing depth across donors was assumed, possibly incorrectly.

This sequence originates from a male donor in good health and CMV-seronegative. Material: PBMCs. The chain is built from TRBV18 and TRBJ1-2; 7 bases map to TRBD1. The CDR3 spells CASSPPGGVLYGYTF. The CDR3, as DNA: TGTGCCAGCTCACCACCAGGGGGCGTACTCTATGGCTACACCTTC. The full variable domain, in which reference TRBV18 and TRBJ1-2 provide the parts outside the CDR3, is NAGVMQNPRHLVRRRGQEARLRCSPMKGHSHVYWYRQLPEEGLKFMVYLQKENIIDESGMPKERFSAEFPKEGPSILRIQQVVRGDSAAYFCASSPPGGVLYGYTFGSGTRLTVV.